This T cell receptor beta chain was recorded in a study of blood T cell repertoires in COVID-19. About the study: Italy, Spain and the United States were the sources of the convalescent and acute COVID-19 samples. Nucleic acid was either cDNA or gDNA, and it came from T cells, B-cell-depleted T cells, or PBMCs.

Source study methods: Researchers report that nucleated cell counts were estimated from reference gene primer amplification. The method was immunoSEQ multiplex PCR; TCRdb's version includes in-frame clones alone and lacks a portion of them. That table is the source of V, J and clone size, and D and trimming were worked out from the DNA. The repertoire holds around 170,000 clones, roughly four fifths seen once, with about 6.5% in the top ten. Germline loops: CDR1 SGHRS, CDR2 YFSETQ. The CDR3 runs to 15 residues. With 2 bases removed from V and 1 base from J, the gap between germline ends came to 13 bases.

The TCR was taken from a woman aged 40 to 50 with acute or convalescent COVID-19. Sequencing used peripheral blood. This chain uses TRBV5-1 with TRBJ2-7, with D possibly TRBD1 on 5 matching bases. CDR3 protein: CASSFSQGISYEQYF. For the CDR3, the DNA is TGCGCCAGCAGCTTCTCTCAGGGAATTTCCTACGAGCAGTACTTC.